This T cell receptor beta chain was retrieved from a study of identifying expanded T cells in peripheral blood. The CDR3 runs 14 residues. CDR1 is KGHSH and CDR2 is LQKENI in the germline V gene. Germline trimming cut 6 bases from V and 2 bases from J; bases unmatched to any gene: 4. Study-level findings and limits: Differentially abundant clones: roughly 1.3 between replicates, around 16 at around 14 days, approximately 19 at four. Variance in clone template counts between roughly 2-week samples significantly increased with total template count across all healthy donors.

The table came from immunoSEQ multiplex PCR; TCRdb's copy has only in-frame clones and leaves some out. This table has roughly 78,000 clones, roughly 90% appearing once. As for this clone: The antigen remains undetermined.

This receptor was taken from a person aged 18 to 75 in good health. This chain joins TRBV18 and TRBJ2-7, with 10 bases matching TRBD2. Sequencing was performed on blood. CDR3 sequence: CASSIAGGTYEQYF. In nucleotides, the CDR3 is TGTGCCAGCTCCATAGCGGGGGGCACCTACGAGCAGTACTTC.